These T cell receptor beta chains were read from a single sample in a study of siplizumab effects on memory and regulatory T cells. The assay was immunoSEQ multiplex PCR, and TCRdb's table has in-frame clones only and misses some. The sample has about 100,000 clones; 80% to 95% are singletons. What was sequenced was CD4+ T cells sorted from blood. These receptors came from a human donor in good health. Some clones in this sample may be carry-over from other donors' samples. Both conserved end residues are part of each CDR3. A D gene is named only where the DNA matches it firmly. A row's size may be missing; if present it is once, few, many or a size class.

d_gene: TRBD2; abundance: NA; j_gene: TRBJ2-1; v_gene: TRBV15; CDR3nt: TGTGCCACCAGCAGCTTCTTTAGCGGGAGAGGGAGCCTCCCCTACAATGAGCAGTTCTTC; CDR3aa: CATSSFFSGRGSLPYNEQFF
d_gene: NA; abundance: NA; j_gene: TRBJ1-1; v_gene: TRBV7-9; CDR3nt: TGTGCCAGCAGCTTATCGGGGACTATGAACACTGAAGCTTTCTTT; CDR3aa: CASSLSGTMNTEAFF
d_gene: TRBD1; abundance: NA; j_gene: TRBJ2-7; v_gene: TRBV6-5; CDR3nt: TGTGCCAGCAGTTACCACGACAGGGTCTACGAGCAGTACTTC; CDR3aa: CASSYHDRVYEQYF
d_gene: NA; abundance: NA; j_gene: TRBJ1-4; v_gene: TRBV4-2; CDR3nt: TGTGCCAGCAGCCCAAGAGGGAACGAAAAACTGTTTTTT; CDR3aa: CASSPRGNEKLFF
d_gene: TRBD2; abundance: NA; j_gene: TRBJ2-7; v_gene: TRBV7-3; CDR3nt: TGTGCCAGCAGCCCCCGAGTAGCGGGAGGCCGCTCCTACGAGCAGTACTTC; CDR3aa: CASSPRVAGGRSYEQYF
d_gene: NA; abundance: few; j_gene: TRBJ2-1; v_gene: TRBV7-3; CDR3nt: TGTGCCAGCAGCCCATCCCATATTACGGGAGAGCAGTTCTTC; CDR3aa: CASSPSHITGEQFF
d_gene: TRBD1; abundance: NA; j_gene: TRBJ2-7; v_gene: TRBV7-9; CDR3nt: TGTGCCAGCAGCTCCATGTGGACAGGGAGCTACGAGCAGTACTTC; CDR3aa: CASSSMWTGSYEQYF
d_gene: TRBD2; abundance: NA; j_gene: TRBJ2-7; v_gene: TRBV6-1; CDR3nt: TGTGCCAGCAGTGAAAGGACGGGAGGGCCGTGGGAGCAGTACTTC; CDR3aa: CASSERTGGPWEQYF
d_gene: NA; abundance: NA; j_gene: TRBJ2-3; v_gene: TRBV9; CDR3nt: TGTGCCAGCAGCGTAGCAGGGTCGGGAGTTGCAGATACGCAGTATTTT; CDR3aa: CASSVAGSGVADTQYF
d_gene: NA; abundance: NA; j_gene: TRBJ2-1; v_gene: TRBV29-1; CDR3nt: TGCAGCGTTAGGGTATCCTACAATGAGCAGTTCTTC; CDR3aa: CSVRVSYNEQFF
d_gene: TRBD1; abundance: NA; j_gene: TRBJ1-5; v_gene: TRBV10-3; CDR3nt: TGTGCCATCGGAGGCAGGGGGGACCAGCCCCAGCATTTT; CDR3aa: CAIGGRGDQPQHF
d_gene: NA; abundance: NA; j_gene: TRBJ2-5; v_gene: TRBV29-1; CDR3nt: TGCAGCGTGACCGGACGGGGCTTTCAAGAGACCCAGTACTTC; CDR3aa: CSVTGRGFQETQYF
d_gene: NA; abundance: NA; j_gene: TRBJ2-7; v_gene: TRBV5-6; CDR3nt: TGTGCCAGCAGCTTTACTCTAGGCGGGACAAGCTCCTACGAGCAGTACTTC; CDR3aa: CASSFTLGGTSSYEQYF
d_gene: TRBD2; abundance: few; j_gene: TRBJ2-2; v_gene: TRBV2; CDR3nt: TGTGCCAGCACTAGCGGGAAGAGTGGTTCCGGGGAGCTGTTTTTT; CDR3aa: CASTSGKSGSGELFF
d_gene: TRBD1; abundance: NA; j_gene: TRBJ2-1; v_gene: TRBV6-1; CDR3nt: TGTGCCAGCAGTGAAAACAGGGGTGAGCAGTTCTTC; CDR3aa: CASSENRGEQFF
d_gene: TRBD1; abundance: NA; j_gene: TRBJ1-5; v_gene: TRBV4-1; CDR3nt: TGCGCCAGCAGCCATACGACAGGGGTGGATCAGCCCCAGCATTTT; CDR3aa: CASSHTTGVDQPQHF